The TCR beta chain under discussion was sequenced for a study of CD8 T cells in ankylosing spondylitis. Overall study results and limits: Clones linked to disease were reported to show significant enrichment in matched ankylosing spondylitis synovial fluid. Characteristic of ankylosing spondylitis blood, it appeared, was a TCR beta motif comprising several highly homologous variants. Disease-linked clones bore a CD8+ phenotype and were relatively rare in peripheral blood.

The ends were cut back, 5 bases at V and 3 bases at J, with 16 bases in the middle. Germline CDR1 and CDR2: SGHVS and FNYEAQ. This CDR3 comprises 15 residues. Quantitative 5'-RACE was performed with molecular barcodes, and it yielded the TCR beta libraries. MiXCR was run by TCRdb on the 5' RACE reads, yielding one entry per CDR3 protein. The data hold about 210,000 distinct CDR3 sequences, with about 7% observed a single time. This clonotype turned up a few times. Its antigen is currently unknown. This TCR came from a male donor with ankylosing spondylitis. This chain connects TRBV7-6 to TRBJ1-1; a weak D match, TRBD1 (6 bases). Sample: blood, either unsorted or a sorted T cell fraction (not recorded which). The CDR3 region is CASSKKGGRDTEAFF. The CDR3 nucleotides read TGTGCCAGCAGCAAAAAGGGGGGAAGGGACACTGAAGCTTTCTTT.